These 3 T cell receptor beta chains were sequenced from one sample in a study of CD8+ T cells in alopecia areata. Isolated RNA was reverse transcribed into cDNA used as the sequencing template. The table came from immunoSEQ multiplex PCR; TCRdb's copy has only in-frame clones and leaves some out. Of around 180,000 clones detected, roughly 66% appear once; the ten largest clones hold approximately 0.97%. Treatment noted: oral pan-JAK inhibitor, 5-10 mg twice daily. Sequencing was performed on CD4+ T cells sorted from blood, taken at week 24, from a patient treated with tofacitinib. The receptor set was obtained from a human donor with alopecia areata.

The chain is built from TRBV6-1 and TRBJ2-7; TRBD1 agrees at 7 bases. The CDR3 has 16 amino acids. In germline, CDR1 is MNHNS, CDR2 SASEGT. V was pared by 4 bases and J by 2 bases, with 11 bases of the junction left unmatched. CDR3 sequence reads: CASSAPRGKRTYEQYF. CDR3 bases: TGTGCCAGCAGTGCCCCCAGGGGGAAGAGGACCTACGAGCAGTACTTC.

The chain has TRBV5-4 and TRBJ1-4; D is ambiguous. The CDR3 covers 13 residues. The germline V gene has CDR1 SGHNT and CDR2 YYREEE (reference sequence). V gave up 3 bases and J gave up 10 bases, with 13 bases separating them. CDR3 in amino acids: CASSSGTSGKLFF. CDR3 coding DNA: TGTGCCAGCAGCTCGGGAACATCCGGAAAACTGTTTTTT.

The rearrangement uses TRBV7-3 and TRBJ1-1; TRBD1 aligns across 9 bases. CDR3 size: 15 residues. CDR1 is SGHTA, CDR2 FQGTGA, per germline. The ends lost 5 bases at V and 7 bases at J; junction bases unmatched: 11. The CDR3 is CASSPGQGRRGEAFF. The DNA for the CDR3 is TGTGCCAGCAGCCCTGGACAGGGGCGTCGTGGTGAAGCTTTCTTT.